The entry below gives a single T cell receptor (beta chain) sequence along with its context. The antigen this receptor binds is unknown. Base qualities are missing; no much larger clone stands one base away. Other DNA sequences in the same sample also yield this CDR3. Enrolling through a virtual design, the prospective study's participants ranged in age from roughly 18 to 89 years and lived across 24 United States geographic areas. In the prospective study, cohorts were assigned on the basis of participant-reported clinical history obtained from a screening survey and a study questionnaire. For ImmuneRACE Cohort 3, a participant was defined as recovered based on two consecutive negative NP/OP PCR tests, clearance by a healthcare professional, or resolution of symptoms. Each participant in the prospective study had whole blood, serum and a nasopharyngeal or oropharyngeal swab collected by mobile phlebotomists. Additional blood draws and questionnaires over an approximately two-month period could optionally be provided by prospective study participants. Blood samples from the prospective study were shipped frozen or at room temperature prior to DNA extraction.

TCRbeta CDR3 regions were amplified from genomic DNA using the immunoSEQ Assay, a bias-controlled multiplex PCR. From the authors' description of their analysis: Within the assay, amplification of reference gene primers was used to estimate how many nucleated cells each sample contained. Sequence reads were collapsed and filtered to measure the absolute abundance of every unique TCRbeta CDR3 rearrangement. Productive Simpson clonality was computed per sample as the square root of Simpson's diversity index over productive rearrangements. TCRdb stores this immuneACCESS table with in-frame sequences only. Part of the clones is absent; in the studies checked, under half of the shortfall reflects unresolved V genes, and no reason is known for the rest. Clone size and the V and J calls come from that table; the DNA yielded D and trimming. The sample records more than 300,000 clones, roughly 87% of which are singletons. Of the sample, approximately 5.4% falls within the top ten clones.

The data stem from a study of blood T cell repertoires in COVID-19 (dated by TCRdb to the early 2020s). As for the study more broadly: Samples from collaborators originated in the United States, Italy and Spain and spanned both the acute and convalescent phases of COVID-19. The prospective study material was composed of cDNA or gDNA derived from T cells, B-cell-depleted T cells, or PBMCs. Subjects who had been exposed to COVID-19, were actively infected with it, or had recovered from it provided the deeply sampled blood TCRbeta repertoires that made up the dataset. Samples came from the ongoing ImmuneRACE study (first 160 participants) plus 1,254 subjects from 6 global collaborators. HLA class I and class II types, where available, came from metadata supplied by the sample provider rather than from assay-based typing. A freely available public database, intended as a resource for researchers studying the immune response to SARS-CoV-2, is where the repertoires were released. The sample metadata nearly always contained a de-identified subject ID, COVID-19 status, age in years and sex. Paper-wide results and their limitations: Clinical and demographic metadata were provided uncurated, with the amount varying by source and participant.

The CDR3 numbers 14 residues from cysteine through phenylalanine. Of all the DNA, just the CDR3 is kept, 42 bases in frame from base 1. V and J are trimmed by 0 bases and 5 bases, and the gene matches miss 3 bases of the junction. CDR1 and CDR2, looked up from the germline V gene, are SGHRS and YFSETQ. This sequence originates from a woman in her twenties or thirties who had recovered from COVID-19. The sequencing sample was made of PBMCs or T cells enriched from blood (not recorded which). The chain employs TRBV5-1 and TRBJ1-1; 8 central bases correspond to TRBD1. The CDR3 reads as follows: CASSLGQGKTEAFF. The nucleotide sequence is TGCGCCAGCAGCTTGGGACAGGGGAAGACTGAAGCTTTCTTT.